This record covers a single TCR beta chain. This clone came up a few times. Its antigen specificity is not known. No much larger clonotype is one base removed from it; base qualities were not supplied. This record comes from a study of STAT5B mutations in CD4+ large granular lymphocyte leukemia (dated by TCRdb to 2022 to 2024). Looking at the study overall: Among healthy controls, the CDR3 'QG' motif was associated with a particular HLA allele. Flow cytometry on FACSCanto II or FACSVerse showed that the purified fractions were more than 95% pure among lymphocytes. TCRbeta repertoires of CD4+ T-cell large granular lymphocyte leukemia patients were compared with those of healthy blood donors. The paper as a whole reports these results and caveats: Compared with healthy CD4+ repertoires, CD4-sorted patient repertoires appeared more clonal, and this difference remained even after the putative leukemic clones were removed. Each patient's main leukemic clonotypes were private, but approximately 23% of these clonotypes showed up at low frequency in the non-leukemic repertoires of other patients. Enrichment of TRBV06-family usage was observed among the top patient clones (8/27) relative to healthy controls (2/35). The data were not HLA-matched, and the relatively small sample size could explain the higher clonality seen in CD4+ compared with CD8+ T-LGLL.

TCRbeta rearrangements were sequenced from genomic DNA using the immunoSEQ assay at survey resolution. The original pipeline was this. In the TCR sequencing data, the smallest productive clonotype frequency that could be detected was 2.59 x 10-5. Only productive TCRbeta rearrangements, defined as complete and in-frame sequences, were included in the analyses. Clonality for each sample was calculated as Simpson clonality in the immunoSEQ Analyzer version 3.0. Clones were binned by frequency as very rare, small, medium, large (1-20%) or hyperexpanded (>20%). Generation probabilities were estimated with OLGA 1.2.3, V-gene circos plots were made with VDJtools, specificities were looked up in VDJdb, and CDR3 motifs were identified with GLIPH. What TCRdb holds here is the immuneACCESS table cut down to in-frame rearrangements. Part of the clones is not present; checked against another copy, under half of the missing clones reflect an unresolved V gene, and the others are unexplained. V, J and clone size were drawn from that table, and D and trimming were deduced from the DNA. The sample table contains around 23,000 clones; only one count was recorded for about 79% of them. The ten top clones hold 0.4% to 0.45% of the sample.

Healthy controls were roughly 36 blood donors whose buffy coats came from the Finnish Red Cross blood service. All TCR-sequenced material derived from peripheral blood: patient blood samples and healthy donor buffy coats. Peripheral blood mononuclear cells were isolated by Ficoll-Hypaque gradient centrifugation. CD4+ cells were purified magnetically from the buffy coats of healthy controls. Genomic DNA was extracted using the Gentra Puregene Cell and Tissue kit, and a Qubit 2.0 fluorometer was used to quantify it. The CDR3 holds 15 amino acids from the cysteine to the phenylalanine. The only DNA kept is the CDR3, 45 bases in frame from the first base. The germline V and J ends show losses of 2 bases and 2 bases respectively, and no gene match explains 4 bases of the junction. CDR1 and CDR2 are drawn from the germline V gene (reference sequence): WNHNN, SYGVQD.

Rearrangement joined TRBV10-1 to TRBJ2-7; the central 9 bases match TRBD2. The sequence came from a human donor in good health. The sample was CD4+ T cells from blood buffy coats. The DNA sequence is as follows: TGCGCCAGCAGTGAGGGGACTAGCAGCCCCTACGAGCAGTACTTC. Its protein product is CASSEGTSSPYEQYF.